The 5 T cell receptor beta chains in this list originate from one sample, sequenced in a study of neoadjuvant nivolumab and ipilimumab in lung cancer. This table comes from immunoSEQ multiplex PCR, and its TCRdb copy is limited to in-frame clones, with some not included. The profile covers 25,000 to 30,000 clones, with more than 75% appearing a single time and approximately 8.6% taken by the ten largest. Sequencing was performed on tumor tissue, taken after neoadjuvant nivolumab, alone or with ipilimumab, at or shortly before surgery. Every receptor here comes from an adult with non-small cell lung cancer.

The V and J genes are TRBV10-2 and TRBJ1-1; D remains ambiguous. Trimming cost V 6 bases and J 2 bases, with 13 bases left between them. Germline V gives CDR1 WSHSY, CDR2 SAAADI. The CDR3 contains 14 residues. The CDR3 DNA reads as TGCGCCAGCAGGGGAGGAACCGATAACACTGAAGCTTTCTTT. Encoded protein: CASRGGTDNTEAFF.

The rearrangement joins TRBV5-6 to TRBJ2-7; D unresolved. Trimming cost V 0 bases and J 3 bases, with 4 bases left between them. CDR1 is SGHDT and CDR2 is YYEEEE in the germline V gene. CDR3 size: 12 residues. CDR3 protein: CASSLDRYEQYF. The DNA of the CDR3 is TGTGCCAGCAGCTTGGACCGCTACGAGCAGTACTTC.

The chain has TRBV5-4 and TRBJ1-5, with a tentative D call TRBD1 (6 bases). This CDR3 is 16 amino acids long. The V gene lost 4 bases and the J gene lost 2 bases, with 16 bases spanning the gap. Germline CDR1 is SGHNT and CDR2 is YYREEE (reference sequence). The CDR3 DNA is TGTGCCAGCAGCCGCGGGGGGCAGGGAGGCAATCAGCCCCAGCATTTT. Translating it yields CASSRGGQGGNQPQHF.

This clone has a handful of counts. This chain joins TRBV5-1 and TRBJ2-7; D may be TRBD2 (5 bases). V gave up 1 base and J gave up 4 bases, with 9 bases separating them. This CDR3 comprises 13 residues. CDR1 SGHRS and CDR2 YFSETQ come from the germline V gene. The CDR3 loop reads CASSLLASYEQYF. The CDR3, as DNA: TGCGCCAGCAGCTTGCTAGCCTCATACGAGCAGTACTTC.

This chain uses TRBV5-1 with TRBJ2-1; 12 bases match TRBD2. Germline-derived CDR1 and CDR2 are SGHRS and YFSETQ. The CDR3 contains 17 residues. V lost 0 bases, J lost 7 bases, and 8 bases stayed unmatched. In nucleotides, the CDR3 is TGCGCCAGCAGCTTGGCCCTAGCGGGAGGGCTGGGTAATGAGCAGTTCTTC. As protein: CASSLALAGGLGNEQFF.